This record looks at one T cell receptor (beta chain) sequence and its context. Its antigen is undetermined. The data are from a study of Ad26.COV2.S vaccination and SARS-CoV-2 variants. Only in-frame clones appear in the TCRdb table, and some are missing; sequencing was by immunoSEQ multiplex PCR. The repertoire consists of over 110,000 clones, with about nine tenths occurring once and the leading ten covering approximately 5%. With 6 bases removed from V and 5 bases from J, the gap between germline ends came to 20 bases. Germline V lookup: CDR1 MDHEN, CDR2 SYDVKM. There are 15 residues in the CDR3. Study results and limitations: Similar non-spike TCR breadth was seen in vaccine and placebo recipients.

Sequenced here: peripheral blood, sampled after recovery from COVID-19. The TCR was taken from a human donor who had recovered from COVID-19. This chain joins TRBV28 and TRBJ2-7; D remains ambiguous. The CDR3 DNA reads as TGTGCCAGCAGCCCCCTCTTTTTTGATCAGAACGAGCAGTACTTC. Protein: CASSPLFFDQNEQYF.